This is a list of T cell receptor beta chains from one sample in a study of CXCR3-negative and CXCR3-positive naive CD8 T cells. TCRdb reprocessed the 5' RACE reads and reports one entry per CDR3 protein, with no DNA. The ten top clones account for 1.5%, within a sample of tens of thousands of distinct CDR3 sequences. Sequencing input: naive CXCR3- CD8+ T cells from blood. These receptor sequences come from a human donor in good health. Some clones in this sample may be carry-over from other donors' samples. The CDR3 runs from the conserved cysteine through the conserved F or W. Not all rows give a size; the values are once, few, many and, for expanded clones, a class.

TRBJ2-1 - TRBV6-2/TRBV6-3 CASSYSPGAGEYNEQFF
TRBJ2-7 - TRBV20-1 CSAPPGGSPTSEQYF
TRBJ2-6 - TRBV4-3 CASSQAETGESGANVLTF
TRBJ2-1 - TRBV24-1 CATSDSWTVYNEQFF
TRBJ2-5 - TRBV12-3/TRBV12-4 CASSLAPTAETQYF
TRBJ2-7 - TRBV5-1 CASSFRQGFNEQYF
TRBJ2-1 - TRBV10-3 CAIPQGDSPYNEQFF
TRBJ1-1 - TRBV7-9 CASSFPYGEVGFTEAFF
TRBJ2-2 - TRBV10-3 CAINFRGAGELFF
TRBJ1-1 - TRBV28 CASSLVSGGNTEAFF
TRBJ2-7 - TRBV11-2 CASSLGDGRWGEQYF
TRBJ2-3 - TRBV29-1 CSVERGYGTDTQYF
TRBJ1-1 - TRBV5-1 CASSLPPQGMNTEAFF
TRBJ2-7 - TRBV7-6 CASSSPGTGASMEQYF
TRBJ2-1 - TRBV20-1 CSAIKGTDSYNEQFF
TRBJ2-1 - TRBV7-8 CASSPGRPGGGLWDEQFF
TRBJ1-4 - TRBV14 CASSPLGTDREKLFF
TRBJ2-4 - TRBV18 CASSPEGSLNIQYF
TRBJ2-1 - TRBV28 CASSFGGNNEQFF
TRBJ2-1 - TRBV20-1 CSARDPRREPYEQFF
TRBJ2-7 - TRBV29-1 CSVDELGEQYF
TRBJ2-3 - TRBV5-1 CASSLVRTDTQYF
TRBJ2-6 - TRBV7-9 CASSLQYGANVLTF
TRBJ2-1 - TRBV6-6 CASSYVPTGGNEHFF
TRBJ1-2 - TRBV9 CASSDSTGDAYGYTF
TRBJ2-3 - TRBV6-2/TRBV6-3 CASRSLATGDTDTQYF
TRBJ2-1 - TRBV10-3 CAISVPSGSYNEQFF
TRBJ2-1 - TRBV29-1 CSVGSGANEQFF
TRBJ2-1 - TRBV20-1 CSARGWWESNEQFF
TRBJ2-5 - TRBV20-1 CSARDLAGQGEETQYF
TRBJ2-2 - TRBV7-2 CASSLVGALNTGELFF
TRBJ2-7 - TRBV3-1 CASSQSGRGEQYF
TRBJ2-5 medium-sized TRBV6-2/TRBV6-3 CASSYSLLAGVYF
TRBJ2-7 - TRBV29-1 CSVEVLAGTYEQYF
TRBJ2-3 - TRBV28 CASSLGDRGLTDTQYF